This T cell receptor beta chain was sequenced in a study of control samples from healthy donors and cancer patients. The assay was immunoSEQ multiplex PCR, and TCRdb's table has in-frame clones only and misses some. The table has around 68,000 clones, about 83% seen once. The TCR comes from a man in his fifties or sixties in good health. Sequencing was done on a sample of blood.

CDR3 DNA sequence: TGTGCCAGCAGCAAAGCAGAAGGGACAGGGATGTTTAGTGGCAAAAGAAAACTGTTTTTT. Protein product: CASSKAEGTGMFSGKRKLFF. The V gene is TRBV6-6, the J gene TRBJ1-4; 9 nucleotides align to TRBD1. The CDR3 spans 20 residues. CDR1 MNHNY and CDR2 SVGAGI come from the germline V gene (reference sequence). Trimming cost V 6 bases and J 10 bases; bases outside gene matches: 27.